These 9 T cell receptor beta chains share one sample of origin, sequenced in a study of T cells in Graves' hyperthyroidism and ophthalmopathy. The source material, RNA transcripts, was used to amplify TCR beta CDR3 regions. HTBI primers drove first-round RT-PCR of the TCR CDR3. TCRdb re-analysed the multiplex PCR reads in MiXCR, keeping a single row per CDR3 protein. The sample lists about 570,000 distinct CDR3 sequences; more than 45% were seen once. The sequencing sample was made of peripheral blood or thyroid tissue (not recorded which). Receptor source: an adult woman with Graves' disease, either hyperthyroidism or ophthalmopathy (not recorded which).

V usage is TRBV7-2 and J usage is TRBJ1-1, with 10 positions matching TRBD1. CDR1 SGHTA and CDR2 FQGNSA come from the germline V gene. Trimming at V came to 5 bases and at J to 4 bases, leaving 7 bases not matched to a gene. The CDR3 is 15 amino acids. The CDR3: CASSPRRQGATEAFF. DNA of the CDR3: TGTGCCAGCAGCCCAAGACGACAGGGGGCCACTGAAGCTTTCTTT.

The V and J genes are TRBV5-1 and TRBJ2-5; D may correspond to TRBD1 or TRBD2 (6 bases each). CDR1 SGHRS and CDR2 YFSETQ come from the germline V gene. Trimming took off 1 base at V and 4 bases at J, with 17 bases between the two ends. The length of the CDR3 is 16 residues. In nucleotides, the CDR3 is TGCGCCAGCAGCTTGCGGGGGCAAACTCGGGGAGAGACCCAGTACTTC. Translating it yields CASSLRGQTRGETQYF.

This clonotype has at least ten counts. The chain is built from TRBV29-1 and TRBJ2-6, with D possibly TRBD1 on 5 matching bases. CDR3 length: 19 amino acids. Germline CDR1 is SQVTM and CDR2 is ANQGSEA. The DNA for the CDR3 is TGCAGGGCCCCCCCGGAACTGGGCAGGGTTGCGTCTGGGGCCAACGTCCTGACTTTC. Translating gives CRAPPELGRVASGANVLTF.

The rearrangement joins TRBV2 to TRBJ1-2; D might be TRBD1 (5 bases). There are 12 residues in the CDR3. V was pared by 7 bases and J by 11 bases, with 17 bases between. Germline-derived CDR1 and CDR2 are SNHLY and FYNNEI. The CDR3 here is CASIEGASGYTF. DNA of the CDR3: TGTGCCAGCATCGAAGGGGCTAGCGGATACACCTTC.

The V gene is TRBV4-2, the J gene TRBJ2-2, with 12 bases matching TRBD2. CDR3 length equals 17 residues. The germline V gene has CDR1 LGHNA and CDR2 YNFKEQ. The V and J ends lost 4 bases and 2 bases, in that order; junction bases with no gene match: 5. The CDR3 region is CASSPRTSGENTGELFF. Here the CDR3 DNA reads TGTGCCAGCAGCCCACGGACTAGCGGGGAAAACACCGGGGAGCTGTTTTTT.

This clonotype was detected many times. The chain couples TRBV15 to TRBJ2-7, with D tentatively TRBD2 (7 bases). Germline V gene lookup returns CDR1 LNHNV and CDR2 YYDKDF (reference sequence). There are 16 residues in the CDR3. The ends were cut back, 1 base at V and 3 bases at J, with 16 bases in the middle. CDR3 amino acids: CATSRAGRGLFYEQYF. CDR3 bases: TGTGCCACCAGCAGAGCCGGGCGGGGGCTTTTCTACGAGCAGTACTTC.

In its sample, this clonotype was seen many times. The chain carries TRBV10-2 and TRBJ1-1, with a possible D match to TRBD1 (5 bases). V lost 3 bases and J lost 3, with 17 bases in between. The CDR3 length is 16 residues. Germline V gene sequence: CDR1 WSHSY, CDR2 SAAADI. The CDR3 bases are TGCGCCAGCAGTGAACACGGGGTGGGGCCATACACTGAAGCTTTCTTT. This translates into CASSEHGVGPYTEAFF.

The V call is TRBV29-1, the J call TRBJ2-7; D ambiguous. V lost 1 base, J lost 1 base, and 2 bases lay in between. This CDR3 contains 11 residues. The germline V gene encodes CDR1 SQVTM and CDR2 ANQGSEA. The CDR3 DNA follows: TGCAGCGTTGAAGTGTCCTACGAGCAGTACTTC. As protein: CSVEVSYEQYF.

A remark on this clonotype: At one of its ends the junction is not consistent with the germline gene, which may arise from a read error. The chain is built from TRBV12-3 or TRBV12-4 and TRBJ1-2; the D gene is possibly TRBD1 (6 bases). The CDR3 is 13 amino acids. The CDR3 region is CASSFQGNYGCTF. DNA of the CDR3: TGTGCCAGCAGTTTCCAGGGGAACTATGGCTGCACCTTC.